These 3 T cell receptor beta chains came from one sample sequenced in a study of T cells in Graves' hyperthyroidism and ophthalmopathy. The investigators amplified TCR beta CDR3 regions from RNA transcripts. The HTBI set primed first-round TCR CDR3 RT-PCR. In TCRdb, the multiplex PCR reads were re-called with MiXCR into one record per CDR3 protein. The data show roughly 290,000 distinct CDR3 sequences, 15% to 20% seen once. Sequences were obtained from blood. The receptor source for this set is a woman aged 55-69 years with Graves' ophthalmopathy.

The chain uses TRBV6-5 and TRBJ1-2; maybe TRBD1 (5 bases). Germline CDR1 reads MNHEY; CDR2 reads SVGAGI. The CDR3 sequence is 15 residues long. Trimming cost V 2 bases and J 2 bases, with 12 bases left between them. The CDR3 DNA reads as TGTGCCAGCAGTTACCAGGAGGGGCCGAACTATGGCTACACCTTC. It is translated as CASSYQEGPNYGYTF.

The chain recombines TRBV7-9 with TRBJ2-2, with 7 bases lining up with TRBD1. The V segment lost 7 bases and the J segment 0 bases; nucleotides outside the gene matches: 8. Germline loops: CDR1 SEHNR, CDR2 FQNEAQ (reference sequence). The CDR3 runs 16 residues. The CDR3 nucleotides are TGTGCCAGCAACGAGTGGGACAGAACGAACACCGGGGAGCTGTTTTTT. Translation gives CASNEWDRTNTGELFF.

V usage is TRBV4-3 and J usage is TRBJ2-3, with 9 bases fitting TRBD2. J gave up 0 bases and V 2 bases, and 9 bases lay outside the gene matches. Per germline, CDR1 LGHNA and CDR2 YSLEER. This CDR3 is built from 18 residues. The CDR3 protein is CASSQIAGLAFSTDTQYF. CDR3 in DNA: TGCGCCAGCAGCCAAATCGCGGGACTAGCTTTTAGCACAGATACGCAGTATTTT.